Below are 22 T cell receptor beta chains sequenced from a single sample in a study of shared clonotypes between healthy human individuals. The table came from immunoSEQ multiplex PCR; TCRdb's copy has only in-frame clones and leaves some out. The sample records roughly 1 million clones, around 76% being singletons. Specimen: memory CD4+ T cells sorted from blood. The subset: CD45RA-negative fraction. Receptors were obtained from a man between 18 and 35 years old in good health.

This rearrangement joins TRBV6-6 to TRBJ1-6; 9 bases agree with TRBD1. CDR1 and CDR2 from the germline V gene are MNHNY and SVGAGI (reference sequence). This CDR3 is 14 amino acids long. J was trimmed by 5 bases and V by 6 bases; bases with no gene match: 2. The DNA for the CDR3 is TGTGCCAGCAGGGGGGACAGGGATAATTCACCCCTCCACTTT. Amino acid sequence: CASRGDRDNSPLHF.

The sample holds one count of this clone. The J gene is TRBJ1-5, the V gene TRBV7-8; 7 bases are a match to TRBD1. CDR3 length: 15 residues. CDR1 is SGHVS and CDR2 is FQNEAQ in the germline V gene. Trimming took 5 bases from V and 4 from J; bases not matched to a gene: 8. CDR3 nucleotides: TGTGCCAGCAGCCGCCGACAGGGTACGAATCAGCCCCAGCATTTT. It codes for CASSRRQGTNQPQHF.

This chain links TRBV6-6 with TRBJ1-2; no clear D. CDR3 length: 12 residues. CDR1 is MNHNY and CDR2 is SVGAGI in the germline V gene (reference sequence). Trimming removed 5 bases from V and 8 bases from J, with 12 bases in between. Written as DNA, the CDR3 is TGTGCCAGCAGTACTGGAGAGAGGGGCTACACCTTC. Translating it yields CASSTGERGYTF.

The chain couples TRBV7-9 to TRBJ2-1; weak D call: TRBD2 (5 bases). V was cut by 1 base and J by 8 bases, with 6 bases left in between. The V gene's germline CDR1 is SEHNR and CDR2 FQNEAQ (reference sequence). CDR3 size: 12 residues. CDR3 nucleotides: TGTGCCAGCAGCTTAGAGGACTATGAGCAGTTCTTC. Protein sequence: CASSLEDYEQFF.

This chain uses TRBV5-1 with TRBJ1-1; D is unclear. The germline gives CDR1 SGHRS, CDR2 YFSETQ. V dropped 0 bases and J dropped 2 bases, with 11 bases sitting between them. The length of the CDR3 is 15 residues. For the CDR3, the DNA is TGCGCCAGCAGCTTGGCCGAAGGTTTTAACACTGAAGCTTTCTTT. Amino acid sequence: CASSLAEGFNTEAFF.

The chain combines TRBV11-2 with TRBJ2-7, with a possible D match to TRBD1 (5 bases). The CDR3 runs 13 residues. CDR1 is SGHAT and CDR2 is FQNNGV in the germline V gene. The V end lost 3 bases, the J end lost 5 bases, and 11 bases lay between the germline ends. The CDR3 DNA sequence: TGTGCCAGCAGCTTTACTGGGGCCAACGAGCAGTACTTC. Its protein is CASSFTGANEQYF.

As concerns this clone: A read error may produce the germline difference seen at one junction end. The CDR3 loop reads CAGSLRTGSSGNSPLHF. As DNA, the CDR3 is TGTGCCGGCAGCTTACGAACAGGGAGTTCTGGGAATTCACCCCTCCACTTT. The V and J genes are TRBV13 and TRBJ1-6, with a possible D match to TRBD1 (6 bases). CDR1 and CDR2 (germline): PRHDT, FYEKMQ (reference sequence). The CDR3 is 17 amino acids.

The CDR3 region is CAISEGAGGSTDTQYF. CDR3 DNA sequence: TGTGCCATCAGTGAGGGAGCGGGTGGCAGCACAGATACGCAGTATTTT. The chain carries TRBV10-3 and TRBJ2-3; perhaps TRBD2 as D (6 bases). CDR1 and CDR2 from the germline V gene are ENHRY and SYGVKD. The V gene lost 2 bases and the J gene lost 0 bases, with 12 bases spanning the gap. This CDR3 is built from 16 residues.

The chain recombines TRBV10-3 with TRBJ2-2, with D perhaps matching TRBD1 (5 bases). Germline V gene sequence: CDR1 ENHRY, CDR2 SYGVKD. The CDR3 length is 15 residues. V lost 10 bases to trimming and J lost 4 bases, with 19 bases between them. CDR3 sequence: CATRGVGLGTGELFF. As DNA, the CDR3 is TGTGCCACCAGAGGCGTGGGGCTTGGCACCGGGGAGCTGTTTTTT.

The chain combines TRBV27 with TRBJ2-7; tentative D call: TRBD2 (6 bases). Trimming removed 5 bases at V and 2 bases at J, with 19 bases between. The CDR3 length is 16 residues. Germline loops: CDR1 MNHEY, CDR2 SMNVEV (reference sequence). Written as DNA, the CDR3 is TGTGCCAGCAGTCCCGATCCGGGGAGGTTAGCCTACGAGCAGTACTTC. It specifies CASSPDPGRLAYEQYF.

V is TRBV11-2 and J is TRBJ2-7, with D tentatively TRBD1 (6 bases). This CDR3 has 15 amino acids. CDR1 SGHAT and CDR2 FQNNGV come from the germline V gene. Trimming removed 5 bases from V and 1 base from J, with 15 bases in between. Here the CDR3 reads CASSPGQTPSYEQYF. CDR3 coding DNA: TGTGCCAGCAGCCCCGGACAGACTCCTTCCTACGAGCAGTACTTC.

The rearrangement links TRBV5-1 to TRBJ2-5; D is uncertain. Trimming took 2 bases from V and 0 from J, leaving 8 bases between them. The CDR3 has 14 amino acids. Germline V lookup: CDR1 SGHRS, CDR2 YFSETQ. The CDR3 DNA follows: TGCGCCAGCAGCTTCCGTGGGTACCAAGAGACCCAGTACTTC. It codes for CASSFRGYQETQYF. The full variable domain, in which reference TRBV5-1 and TRBJ2-5 provide the parts outside the CDR3, is KAGVTQTPRYLIKTRGQQVTLSCSPISGHRSVSWYQQTPGQGLQFLFEYFSETQRNKGNFPGRFSGRQFSNSRSEMNVSTLELGDSALYLCASSFRGYQETQYFGPGTRLLVL.

This clone was recorded once. Only one base separates this from a far larger clonotype, so it likely reflects a read error. This specimen includes other DNA sequences encoding the same CDR3. The V and J genes are TRBV7-8 and TRBJ1-2, with 9 bases fitting TRBD1. Germline-derived CDR1 and CDR2 are SGHVS and FQNEAQ. The CDR3 length is 13 residues. Trimming removed 5 bases from V and 4 bases from J; junction bases left unmatched: 2. CDR3 sequence: CASSTGQGYGYTF. The DNA of the CDR3 is TGTGCCAGCAGCACGGGACAGGGCTATGGCTACACCTTC.

The V call is TRBV7-2, the J call TRBJ2-1; 13 nucleotides agree with TRBD2. The V gene end was trimmed by 5 bases and the J gene end by 9 bases; junction bases not matched to a gene: 7. The CDR3 consists of 15 residues. The germline CDR1 and CDR2 sequences are SGHTA and FQGNSA. The DNA of the CDR3 is TGTGCCAGCAGCGTCAGGACTAGCGGGAGCGGTGAGCAGTTCTTC. Translating it yields CASSVRTSGSGEQFF.

The chain carries TRBV11-2 and TRBJ1-4; 7 bases agree with TRBD1. Per the germline V gene, CDR1 is SGHAT and CDR2 is FQNNGV. The CDR3 has 16 amino acids. The junction had 10 bases not matched to a gene; V was cut back by 2 bases and J by 7 bases. For the CDR3, the DNA is TGTGCCAGCAGCTTACAAGGGAGGGCAGGGGGTGAAAAACTGTTTTTT. Its translation is CASSLQGRAGGEKLFF.

In regard to this clone: Different DNA sequences within this sample yield the same CDR3. The J gene is TRBJ2-4, the V gene TRBV19; either TRBD1 or TRBD2 may fit D (5 bases each). This CDR3 comprises 13 residues. The germline V gene has CDR1 LNHDA and CDR2 SQIVND (reference sequence). V was cut by 4 bases and J by 1 base, with 5 bases left in between. The CDR3 DNA is TGTGCCAGTAGTAGGGGGGCCAAAAACATTCAGTACTTC. Translation gives CASSRGAKNIQYF.

This chain connects TRBV28 to TRBJ1-1; weak D call: TRBD1 (6 bases). CDR3 length: 14 residues. Germline V gives CDR1 MDHEN, CDR2 SYDVKM. Trimming took off 4 bases at V and 5 bases at J, with 14 bases between the two ends. CDR3 sequence: CASSSTGFGTEAFF. Here the CDR3 DNA reads TGTGCCAGCAGTTCCACAGGGTTTGGGACTGAAGCTTTCTTT.

This clone was detected only a few times. The chain recombines TRBV27 with TRBJ1-6; no reliable D call. The CDR3 spans 14 residues. V lost 0 bases to trimming and J lost 14 bases, with 14 bases between them. Germline V gene lookup returns CDR1 MNHEY and CDR2 SMNVEV (reference sequence). The CDR3 is CASSLSGLIGALHF. CDR3 coding DNA: TGTGCCAGCAGTTTATCCGGCCTCATTGGGGCCCTCCACTTT.

A word on this clone: The same CDR3 arises from other DNA sequences in this sample as well. This chain joins TRBV19 and TRBJ2-7, with a tentative D call TRBD2 (5 bases). V shed 6 bases and J shed 6 bases, with 12 bases lying between them. The germline gives CDR1 LNHDA, CDR2 SQIVND (reference sequence). CDR3 length: 12 amino acids. DNA for the CDR3: TGTGCCAGTAGAGGAGGCGGAGGCGAGCAGTACTTC. Its protein product is CASRGGGGEQYF.

This clone occurred a few times. The chain couples TRBV6-6 to TRBJ1-1; perhaps TRBD1 as D (5 bases). The CDR3 is 13 residues long. Trimming removed 6 bases from V and 5 bases from J, with 13 bases in between. Germline V CDR1 and CDR2: MNHNY, SVGAGI (reference sequence). The CDR3 is CASSATGGTEAFF. CDR3 in DNA: TGTGCCAGCAGCGCGACGGGGGGGACTGAAGCTTTCTTT.

J is TRBJ1-2 and V is TRBV14, with a possible D match to TRBD1 (5 bases). The CDR3 spans 16 residues. CDR1 is SGHDN, CDR2 FVKESK, per germline. With 0 bases removed from V and 8 bases from J, the gap between germline ends came to 19 bases. The CDR3 protein is CASSQEIGAGPFGYTF. CDR3 sequence (DNA): TGTGCCAGCAGCCAAGAAATCGGGGCAGGGCCGTTCGGCTACACCTTC.

J is TRBJ1-1 and V is TRBV28, with a tentative D call TRBD1 (6 bases). V lost 4 bases to trimming and J lost 6 bases, with 18 bases between them. The CDR3 sequence is 15 residues long. CDR1 and CDR2 from the germline V gene are MDHEN and SYDVKM. For the CDR3, the DNA is TGTGCCAGCAGTTCACAGGGTAAGGGGCTCGCTGAAGCTTTCTTT. Translation: CASSSQGKGLAEAFF.